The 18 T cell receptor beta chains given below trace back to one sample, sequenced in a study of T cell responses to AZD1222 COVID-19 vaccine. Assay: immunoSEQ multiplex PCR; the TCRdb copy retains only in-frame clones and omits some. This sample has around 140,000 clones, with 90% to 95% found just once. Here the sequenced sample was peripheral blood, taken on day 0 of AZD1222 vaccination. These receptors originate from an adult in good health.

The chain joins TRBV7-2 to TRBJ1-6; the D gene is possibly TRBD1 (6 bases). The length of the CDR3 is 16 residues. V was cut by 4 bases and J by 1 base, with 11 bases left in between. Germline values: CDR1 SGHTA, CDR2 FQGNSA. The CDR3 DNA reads TGTGCCAGCAGCTCCGCCCAGGGGTCCTATAATTCACCCCTCCACTTT. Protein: CASSSAQGSYNSPLHF. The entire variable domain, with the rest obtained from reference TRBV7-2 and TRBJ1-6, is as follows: GAGVSQSPSNKVTEKGKDVELRCDPISGHTALYWYRQSLGQGLEFLIYFQGNSAPDKSGLPSDRFSAERTGGSVSTLTIQRTQQEDSAVYLCASSSAQGSYNSPLHFGNGTRLTVT.

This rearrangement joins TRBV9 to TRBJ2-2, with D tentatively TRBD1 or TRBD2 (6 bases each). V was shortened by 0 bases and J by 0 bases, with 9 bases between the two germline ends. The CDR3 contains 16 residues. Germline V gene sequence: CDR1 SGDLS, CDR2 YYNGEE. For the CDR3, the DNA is TGTGCCAGCAGCGTAGAGGGGGGTGCGAACACCGGGGAGCTGTTTTTT. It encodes CASSVEGGANTGELFF.

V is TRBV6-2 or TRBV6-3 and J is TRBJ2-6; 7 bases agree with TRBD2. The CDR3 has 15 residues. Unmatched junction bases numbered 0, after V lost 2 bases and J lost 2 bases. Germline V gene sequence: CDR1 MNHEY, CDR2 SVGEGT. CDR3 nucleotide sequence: TGTGCCAGCAGTTACGCGGGAGCTGGGGCCAACGTCCTGACTTTC. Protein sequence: CASSYAGAGANVLTF.

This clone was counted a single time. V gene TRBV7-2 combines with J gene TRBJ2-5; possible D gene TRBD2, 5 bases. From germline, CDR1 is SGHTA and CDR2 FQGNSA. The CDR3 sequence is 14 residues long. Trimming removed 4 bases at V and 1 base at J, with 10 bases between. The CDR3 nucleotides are TGTGCCAGCAGCTCCCACGGGGTCCAAGAGACCCAGTACTTC. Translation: CASSSHGVQETQYF.

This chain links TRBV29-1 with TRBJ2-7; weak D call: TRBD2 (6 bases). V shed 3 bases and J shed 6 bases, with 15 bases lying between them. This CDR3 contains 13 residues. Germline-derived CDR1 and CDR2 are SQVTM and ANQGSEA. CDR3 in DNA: TGCAGCGTTGAGGCCTATTGGGGGGTCGAGCAGTACTTC. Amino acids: CSVEAYWGVEQYF.

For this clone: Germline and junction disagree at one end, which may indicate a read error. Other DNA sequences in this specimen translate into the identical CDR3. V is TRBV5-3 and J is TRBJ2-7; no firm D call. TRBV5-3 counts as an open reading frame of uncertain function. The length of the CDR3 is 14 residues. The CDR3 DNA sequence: TGTGCTAGAAGCTTGGCTGCCTATTCCCACGAGCAGTACTTC. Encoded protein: CARSLAAYSHEQYF.

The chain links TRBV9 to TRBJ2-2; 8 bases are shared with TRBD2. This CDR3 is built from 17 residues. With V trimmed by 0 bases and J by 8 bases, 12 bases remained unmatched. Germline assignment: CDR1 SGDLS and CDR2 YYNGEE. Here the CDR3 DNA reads TGTGCCAGCAGCGTAGGAGGACTAGCACACAGTACTGGGGAGCTGTTTTTT. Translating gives CASSVGGLAHSTGELFF.

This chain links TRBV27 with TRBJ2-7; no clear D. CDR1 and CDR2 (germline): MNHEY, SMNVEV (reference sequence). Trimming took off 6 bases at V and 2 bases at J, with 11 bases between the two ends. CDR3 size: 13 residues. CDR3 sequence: CASSHGPAYEQYF. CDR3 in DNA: TGTGCCAGCAGCCATGGGCCGGCCTACGAGCAGTACTTC.

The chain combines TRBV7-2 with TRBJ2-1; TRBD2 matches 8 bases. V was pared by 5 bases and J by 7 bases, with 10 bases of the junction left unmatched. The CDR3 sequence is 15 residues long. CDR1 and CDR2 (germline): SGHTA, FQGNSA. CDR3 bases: TGTGCCAGCAGCCCAAGAGCGGGGGTACGTAATGAGCAGTTCTTC. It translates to CASSPRAGVRNEQFF.

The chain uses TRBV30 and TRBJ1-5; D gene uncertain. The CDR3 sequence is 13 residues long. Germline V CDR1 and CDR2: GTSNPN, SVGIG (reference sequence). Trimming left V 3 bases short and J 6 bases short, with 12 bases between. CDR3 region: CAWSTIPFQPQHF. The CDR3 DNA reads TGTGCCTGGAGCACGATACCTTTTCAGCCCCAGCATTTT.

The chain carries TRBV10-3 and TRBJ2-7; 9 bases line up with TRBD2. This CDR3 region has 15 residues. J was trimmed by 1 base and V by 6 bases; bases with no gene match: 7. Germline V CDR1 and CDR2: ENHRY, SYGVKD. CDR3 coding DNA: TGTGCCATCAGCATAGGAAGCGGGGGGTCCTACGAGCAGTACTTC. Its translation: CAISIGSGGSYEQYF.

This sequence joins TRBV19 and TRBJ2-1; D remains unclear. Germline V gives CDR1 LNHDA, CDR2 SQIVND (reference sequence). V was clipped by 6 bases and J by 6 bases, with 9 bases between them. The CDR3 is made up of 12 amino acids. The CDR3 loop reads CASSPTGNEQFF. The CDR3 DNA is TGTGCCAGTAGCCCTACGGGCAATGAGCAGTTCTTC.

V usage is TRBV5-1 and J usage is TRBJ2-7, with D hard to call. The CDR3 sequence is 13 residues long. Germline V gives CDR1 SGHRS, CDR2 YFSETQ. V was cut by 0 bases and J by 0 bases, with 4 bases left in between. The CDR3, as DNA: TGCGCCAGCAGCTTGGTAGCCTCCTACGAGCAGTACTTC. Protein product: CASSLVASYEQYF.

The CDR3 spells CASSSNRGVAEAFF. CDR3 DNA: TGTGCCAGCAGCTCAAACAGGGGTGTCGCTGAAGCTTTCTTT. V is TRBV7-3 and J is TRBJ1-1; TRBD1 agrees at 7 bases. Unmatched junction bases numbered 8, after V lost 4 bases and J lost 6 bases. Per the germline V gene, CDR1 is SGHTA and CDR2 is FQGTGA. This CDR3 spans 14 amino acids.

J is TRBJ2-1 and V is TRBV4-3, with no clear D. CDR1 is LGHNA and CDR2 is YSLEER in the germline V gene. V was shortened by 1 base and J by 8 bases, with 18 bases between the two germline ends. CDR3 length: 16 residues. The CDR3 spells CASSQGSSLAVDEQFF. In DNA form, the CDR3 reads TGCGCCAGCAGCCAAGGATCGAGCTTGGCGGTAGATGAGCAGTTCTTC.

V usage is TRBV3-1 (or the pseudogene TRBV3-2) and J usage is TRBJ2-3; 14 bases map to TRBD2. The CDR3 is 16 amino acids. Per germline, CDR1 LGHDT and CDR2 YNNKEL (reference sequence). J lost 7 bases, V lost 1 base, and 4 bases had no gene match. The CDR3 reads CASSQGLAGGAYTQYF. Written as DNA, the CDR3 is TGTGCCAGCAGCCAAGGACTAGCGGGAGGGGCATATACGCAGTATTTT.

As DNA, the CDR3 is TGTGCCAGCTCACCATGGGGACAGGGAGACACTGAAGCTTTCTTT. This gives the protein CASSPWGQGDTEAFF. This chain joins TRBV18 and TRBJ1-1; 9 bases fit TRBD1. The length of the CDR3 is 15 residues. The V segment lost 2 bases and the J segment 3 bases; nucleotides outside the gene matches: 4. CDR1 and CDR2 (germline): KGHSH, LQKENI.

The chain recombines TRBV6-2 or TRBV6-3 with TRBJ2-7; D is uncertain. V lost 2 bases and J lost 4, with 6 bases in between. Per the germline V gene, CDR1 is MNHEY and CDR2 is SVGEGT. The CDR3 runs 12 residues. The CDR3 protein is CASSYAFYEQYF. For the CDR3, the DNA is TGTGCCAGCAGTTACGCCTTTTACGAGCAGTACTTC.